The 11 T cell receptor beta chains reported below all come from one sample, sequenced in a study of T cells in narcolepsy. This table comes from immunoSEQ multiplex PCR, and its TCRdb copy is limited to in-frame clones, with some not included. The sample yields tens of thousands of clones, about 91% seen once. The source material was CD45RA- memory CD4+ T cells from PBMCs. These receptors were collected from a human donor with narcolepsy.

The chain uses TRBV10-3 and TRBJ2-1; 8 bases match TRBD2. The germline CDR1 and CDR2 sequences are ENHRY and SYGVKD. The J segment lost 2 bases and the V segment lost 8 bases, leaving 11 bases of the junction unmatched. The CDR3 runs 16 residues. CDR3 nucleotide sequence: TGTGCCATCGGGGTAGGGACGGGAGGGCCCTACAATGAGCAGTTCTTC. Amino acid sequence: CAIGVGTGGPYNEQFF.

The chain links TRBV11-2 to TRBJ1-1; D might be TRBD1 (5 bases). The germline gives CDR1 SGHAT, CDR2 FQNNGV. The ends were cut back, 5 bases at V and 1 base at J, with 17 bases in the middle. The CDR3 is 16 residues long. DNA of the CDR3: TGTGCCAGCAGCCTTAGGTGGGGCGATAGGAACACTGAAGCTTTCTTT. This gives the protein CASSLRWGDRNTEAFF.

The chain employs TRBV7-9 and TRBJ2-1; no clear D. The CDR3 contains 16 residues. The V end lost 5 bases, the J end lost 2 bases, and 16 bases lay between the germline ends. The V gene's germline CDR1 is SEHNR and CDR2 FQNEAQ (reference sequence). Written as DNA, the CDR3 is TGTGCCAGCAGCCCCTCTCGGACGTACACCTACAATGAGCAGTTCTTC. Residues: CASSPSRTYTYNEQFF.

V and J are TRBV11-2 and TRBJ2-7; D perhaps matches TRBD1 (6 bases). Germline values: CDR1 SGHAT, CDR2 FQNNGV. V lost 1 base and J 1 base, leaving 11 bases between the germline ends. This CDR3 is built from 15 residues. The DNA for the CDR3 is TGTGCCAGCAGCTTAGGGACAGCGCGATCCTACGAGCAGTACTTC. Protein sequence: CASSLGTARSYEQYF.

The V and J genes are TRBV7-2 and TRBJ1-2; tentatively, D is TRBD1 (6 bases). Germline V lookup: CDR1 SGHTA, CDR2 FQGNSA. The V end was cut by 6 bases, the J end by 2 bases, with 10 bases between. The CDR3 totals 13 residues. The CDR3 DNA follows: TGTGCCAGCAGACCAGGACAGAACTATGGCTACACCTTC. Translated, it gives CASRPGQNYGYTF.

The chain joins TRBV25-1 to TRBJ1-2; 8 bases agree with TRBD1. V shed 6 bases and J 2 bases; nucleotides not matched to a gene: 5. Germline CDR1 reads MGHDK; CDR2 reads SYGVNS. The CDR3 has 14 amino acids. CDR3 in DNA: TGTGCCAGCAGGACAGACAGGGGCAACTATGGCTACACCTTC. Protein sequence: CASRTDRGNYGYTF.

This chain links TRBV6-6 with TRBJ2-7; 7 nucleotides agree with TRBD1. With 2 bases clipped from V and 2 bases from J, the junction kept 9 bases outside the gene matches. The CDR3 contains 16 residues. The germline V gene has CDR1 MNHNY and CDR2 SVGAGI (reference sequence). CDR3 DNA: TGTGCCAGCAGTTACGGAACAGGGGCCTCAACCTACGAGCAGTACTTC. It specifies CASSYGTGASTYEQYF.

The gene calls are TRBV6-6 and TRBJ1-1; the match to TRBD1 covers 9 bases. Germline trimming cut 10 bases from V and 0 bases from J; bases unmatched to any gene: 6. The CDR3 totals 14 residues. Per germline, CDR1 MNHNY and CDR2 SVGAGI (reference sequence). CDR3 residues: CATKQGALNTEAFF. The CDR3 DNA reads TGTGCCACGAAACAGGGGGCCCTGAACACTGAAGCTTTCTTT.

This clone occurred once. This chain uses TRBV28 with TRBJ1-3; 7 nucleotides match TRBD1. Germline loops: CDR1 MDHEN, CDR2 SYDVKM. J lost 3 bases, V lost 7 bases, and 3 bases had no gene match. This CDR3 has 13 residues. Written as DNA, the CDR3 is TGTGCCAGCACTCAGGGGGTTGGAAACACCATATATTTT. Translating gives CASTQGVGNTIYF.

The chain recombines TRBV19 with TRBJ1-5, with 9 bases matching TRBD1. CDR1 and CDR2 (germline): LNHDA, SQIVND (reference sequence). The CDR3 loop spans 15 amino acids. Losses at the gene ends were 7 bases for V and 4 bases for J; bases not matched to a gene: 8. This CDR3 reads CASNLHGQGNQPQHF. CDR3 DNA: TGTGCCAGTAACCTTCACGGACAGGGGAATCAGCCCCAGCATTTT.

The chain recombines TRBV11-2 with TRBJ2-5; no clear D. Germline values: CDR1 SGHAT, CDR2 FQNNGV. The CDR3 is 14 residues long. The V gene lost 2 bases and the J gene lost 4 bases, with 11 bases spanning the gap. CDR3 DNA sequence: TGTGCCAGCAGCTTAAGACCACCAACAGAGACCCAGTACTTC. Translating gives CASSLRPPTETQYF.